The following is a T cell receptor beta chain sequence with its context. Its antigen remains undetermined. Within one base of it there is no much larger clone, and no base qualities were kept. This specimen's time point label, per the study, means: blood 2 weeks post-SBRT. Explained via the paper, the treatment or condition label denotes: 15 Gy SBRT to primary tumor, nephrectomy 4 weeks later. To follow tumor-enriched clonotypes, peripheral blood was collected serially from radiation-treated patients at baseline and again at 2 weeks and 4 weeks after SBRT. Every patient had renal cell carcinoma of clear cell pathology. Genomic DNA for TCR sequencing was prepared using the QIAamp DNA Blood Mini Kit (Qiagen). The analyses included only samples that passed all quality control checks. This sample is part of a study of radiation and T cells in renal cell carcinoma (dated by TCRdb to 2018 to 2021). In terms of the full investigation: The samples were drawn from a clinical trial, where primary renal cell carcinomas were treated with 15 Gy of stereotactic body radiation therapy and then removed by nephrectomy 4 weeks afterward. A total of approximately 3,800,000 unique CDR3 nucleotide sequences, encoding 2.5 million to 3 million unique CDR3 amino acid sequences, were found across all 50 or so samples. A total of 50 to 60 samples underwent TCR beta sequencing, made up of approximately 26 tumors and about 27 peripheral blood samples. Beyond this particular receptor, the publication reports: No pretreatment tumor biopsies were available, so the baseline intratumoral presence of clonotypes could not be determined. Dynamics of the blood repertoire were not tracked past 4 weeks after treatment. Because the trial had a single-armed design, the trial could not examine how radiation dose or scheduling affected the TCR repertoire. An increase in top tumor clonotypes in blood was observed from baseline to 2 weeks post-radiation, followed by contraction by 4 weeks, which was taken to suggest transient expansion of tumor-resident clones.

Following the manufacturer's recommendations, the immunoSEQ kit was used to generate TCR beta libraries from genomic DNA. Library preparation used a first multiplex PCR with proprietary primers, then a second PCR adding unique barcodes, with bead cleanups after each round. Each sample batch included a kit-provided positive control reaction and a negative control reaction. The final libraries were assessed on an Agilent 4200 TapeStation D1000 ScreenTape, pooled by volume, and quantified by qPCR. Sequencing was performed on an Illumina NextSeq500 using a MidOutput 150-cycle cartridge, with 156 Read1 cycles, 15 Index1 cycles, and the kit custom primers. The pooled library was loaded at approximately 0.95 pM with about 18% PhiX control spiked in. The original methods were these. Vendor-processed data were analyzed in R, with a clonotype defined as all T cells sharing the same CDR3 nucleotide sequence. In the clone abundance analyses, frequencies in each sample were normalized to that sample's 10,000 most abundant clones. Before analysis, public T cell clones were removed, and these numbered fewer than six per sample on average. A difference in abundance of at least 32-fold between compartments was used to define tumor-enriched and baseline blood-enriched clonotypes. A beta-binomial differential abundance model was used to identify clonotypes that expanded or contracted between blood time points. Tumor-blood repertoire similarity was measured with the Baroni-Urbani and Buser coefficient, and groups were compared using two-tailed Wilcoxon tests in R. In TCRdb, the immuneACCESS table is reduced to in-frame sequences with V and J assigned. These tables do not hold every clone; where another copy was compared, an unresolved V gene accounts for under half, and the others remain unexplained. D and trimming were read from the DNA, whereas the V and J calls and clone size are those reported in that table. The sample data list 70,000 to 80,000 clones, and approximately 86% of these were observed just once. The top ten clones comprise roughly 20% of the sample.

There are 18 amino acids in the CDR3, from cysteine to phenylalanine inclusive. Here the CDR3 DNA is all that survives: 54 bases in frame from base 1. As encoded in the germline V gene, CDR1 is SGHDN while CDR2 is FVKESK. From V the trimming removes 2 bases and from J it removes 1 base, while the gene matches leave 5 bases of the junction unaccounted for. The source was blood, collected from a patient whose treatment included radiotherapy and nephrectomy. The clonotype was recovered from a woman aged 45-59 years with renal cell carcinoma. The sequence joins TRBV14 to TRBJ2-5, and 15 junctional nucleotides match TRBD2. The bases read TGTGCCAGCAGCCAATGGGGACTAGCGGGGGGCCGCCAAGAGACCCAGTACTTC. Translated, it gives CASSQWGLAGGRQETQYF.